These 4 T cell receptor beta chains share one sample of origin, sequenced in a study of identical twins. TCRdb re-called the 5' RACE reads with MiXCR, one entry per CDR3 protein. The sample has some 1,600,000 distinct CDR3 sequences, around 29% seen once. Sequenced material: cord blood. These receptors originate from a newborn girl in good health.

The rearrangement uses TRBV7-2 and TRBJ2-4; D gene ambiguous. The J call could be wrong; TRBJ2-5 is a better fit for the DNA end. CDR1 SGHTA and CDR2 FQGNSA come from the germline V gene. This CDR3 is 13 amino acids long. The DNA of the CDR3 is TGTGCCAGCAGCTTAGCGTGGCAAGAGACCCAGTACTTC. It is translated as CASSLAWQETQYF.

This chain uses TRBV29-1 with TRBJ1-5; unclear D gene. V lost 4 bases and J 2 bases, leaving 6 bases between the germline ends. This CDR3 has 12 amino acids. The V gene's germline CDR1 is SQVTM and CDR2 ANQGSEA. The CDR3 bases are TGCAGCGTTGTAACGGGCAATCAGCCCCAGCATTTT. Amino acid sequence: CSVVTGNQPQHF.

This clonotype has more than one count but fewer than ten. The chain carries TRBV9 and TRBJ1-5, with D perhaps TRBD1 (6 bases). Germline V lookup: CDR1 SGDLS, CDR2 YYNGEE. The V end lost 1 base, the J end lost 4 bases, and 18 bases lay between the germline ends. The CDR3 extends over 17 amino acids. The CDR3 reads CASSVTGQTRRNQPQHF. The CDR3 DNA follows: TGTGCCAGCAGCGTAACCGGACAGACCCGTCGGAATCAGCCCCAGCATTTT.

On this clonotype itself: A read error may be the cause here, since a much bigger clone is one base away. This chain joins TRBV12-3 or TRBV12-4 and TRBJ1-1; no reliable D call. This CDR3 region has 10 residues. The CDR3 sequence: CASKNTGAFF. CDR3 nucleotide sequence: TGTGCCAGCAAGAATACTGGAGCTTTCTTT.